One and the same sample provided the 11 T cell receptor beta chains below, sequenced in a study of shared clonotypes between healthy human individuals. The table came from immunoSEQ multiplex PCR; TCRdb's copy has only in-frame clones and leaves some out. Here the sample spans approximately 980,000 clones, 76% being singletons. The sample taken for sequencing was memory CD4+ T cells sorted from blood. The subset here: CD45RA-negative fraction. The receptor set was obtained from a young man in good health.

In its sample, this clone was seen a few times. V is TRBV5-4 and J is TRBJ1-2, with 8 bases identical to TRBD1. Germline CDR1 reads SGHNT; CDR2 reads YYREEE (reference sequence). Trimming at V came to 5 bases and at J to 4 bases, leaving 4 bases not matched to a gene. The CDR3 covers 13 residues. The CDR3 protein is CASSSDRGYGYTF. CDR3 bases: TGTGCCAGCAGTTCTGACAGGGGCTATGGCTACACCTTC.

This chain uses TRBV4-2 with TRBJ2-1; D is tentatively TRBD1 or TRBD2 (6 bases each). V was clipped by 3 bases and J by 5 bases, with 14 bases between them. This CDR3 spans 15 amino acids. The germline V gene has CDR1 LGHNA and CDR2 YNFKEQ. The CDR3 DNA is TGTGCCAGCAGCCAGGAGGGGGGCCAAAACAATGAGCAGTTCTTC. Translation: CASSQEGGQNNEQFF.

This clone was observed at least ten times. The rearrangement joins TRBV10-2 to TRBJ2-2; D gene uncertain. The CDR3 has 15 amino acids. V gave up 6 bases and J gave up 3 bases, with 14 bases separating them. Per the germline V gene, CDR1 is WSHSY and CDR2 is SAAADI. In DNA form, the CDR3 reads TGCGCCAGCAGAGACACCCTGTGGGACACCGGGGAGCTGTTTTTT. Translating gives CASRDTLWDTGELFF.

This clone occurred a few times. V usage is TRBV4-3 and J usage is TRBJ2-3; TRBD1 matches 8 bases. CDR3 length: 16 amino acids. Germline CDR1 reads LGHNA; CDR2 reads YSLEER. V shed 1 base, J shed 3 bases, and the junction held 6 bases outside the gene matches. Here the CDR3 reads CASSQGQGIATDTQYF. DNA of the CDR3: TGCGCCAGCAGCCAAGGACAGGGGATTGCGACAGATACGCAGTATTTT.

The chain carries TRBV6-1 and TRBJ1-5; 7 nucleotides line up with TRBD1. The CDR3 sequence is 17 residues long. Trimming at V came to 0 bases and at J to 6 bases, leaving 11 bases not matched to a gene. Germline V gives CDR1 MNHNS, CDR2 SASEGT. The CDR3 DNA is TGTGCCAGCAGTGAAGCGCTGATAGGGGGCCGTAGTCAGCCCCAGCATTTT. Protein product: CASSEALIGGRSQPQHF.

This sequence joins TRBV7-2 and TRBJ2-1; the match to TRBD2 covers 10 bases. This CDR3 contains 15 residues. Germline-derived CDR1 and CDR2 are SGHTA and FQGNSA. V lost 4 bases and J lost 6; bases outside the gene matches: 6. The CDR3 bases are TGTGCCAGCAGCTCTTTAACTAGCGGGACCAATGAGCAGTTCTTC. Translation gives CASSSLTSGTNEQFF.

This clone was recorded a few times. CDR3 protein: CASSLGQEQYF. Written as DNA, the CDR3 is TGTGCCAGCAGCTTAGGACAAGAGCAGTACTTC. V is TRBV7-8 and J is TRBJ2-7, with D uncertain. Trimming cost V 1 base and J 7 bases, with 5 bases left between them. Germline V gene lookup returns CDR1 SGHVS and CDR2 FQNEAQ. The CDR3 extends over 11 amino acids.

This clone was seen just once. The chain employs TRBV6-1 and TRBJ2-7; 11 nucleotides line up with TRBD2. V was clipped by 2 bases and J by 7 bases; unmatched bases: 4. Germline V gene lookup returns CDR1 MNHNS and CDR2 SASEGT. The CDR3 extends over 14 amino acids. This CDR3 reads CASSETSGSREQYF. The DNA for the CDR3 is TGTGCCAGCAGTGAAACTAGCGGGAGTAGGGAGCAGTACTTC.

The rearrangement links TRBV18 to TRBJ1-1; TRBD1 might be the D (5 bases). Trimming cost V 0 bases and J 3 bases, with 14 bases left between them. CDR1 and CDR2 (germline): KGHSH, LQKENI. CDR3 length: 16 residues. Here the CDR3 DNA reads TGTGCCAGCTCACCACCTGGACGAGGGGCGGACACTGAAGCTTTCTTT. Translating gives CASSPPGRGADTEAFF.

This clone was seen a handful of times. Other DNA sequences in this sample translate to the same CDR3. The chain's CDR3 is CASRADRYNEQFF. CDR3 bases: TGTGCCAGCAGGGCTGACAGATACAATGAGCAGTTCTTC. This chain uses TRBV6-5 with TRBJ2-1, with D tentatively TRBD1 (5 bases). This CDR3 spans 13 amino acids. Germline CDR1 MNHEY, CDR2 SVGAGI. The V and J ends lost 6 bases and 4 bases respectively, with 10 bases between them.

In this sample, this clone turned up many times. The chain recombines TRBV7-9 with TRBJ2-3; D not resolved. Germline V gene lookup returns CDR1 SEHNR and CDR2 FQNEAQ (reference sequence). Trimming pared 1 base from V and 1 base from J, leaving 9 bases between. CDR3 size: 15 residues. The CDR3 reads CASSLVGHRTDTQYF. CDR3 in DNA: TGTGCCAGCAGCTTAGTAGGGCACCGCACAGATACGCAGTATTTT.